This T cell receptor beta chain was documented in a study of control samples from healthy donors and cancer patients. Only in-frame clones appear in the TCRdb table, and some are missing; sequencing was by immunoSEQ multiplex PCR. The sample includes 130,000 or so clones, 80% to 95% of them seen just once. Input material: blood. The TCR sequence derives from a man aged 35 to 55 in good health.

Here the CDR3 reads CASSNPGLEETQYF. The CDR3 bases are TGCGCCAGCAGCAATCCGGGACTAGAAGAGACCCAGTACTTC. The V call is TRBV4-1, the J call TRBJ2-5; 8 bases map to TRBD2. Trimming removed 5 bases from V and 3 bases from J; junction bases left unmatched: 5. The CDR3 is 14 amino acids. Per the germline V gene, CDR1 is MGHRA and CDR2 is YSYEKL.